This passage covers 3 T cell receptor beta chains from one sample sequenced in a study of cytomegalovirus exposure and HLA in healthy donors. This PCR relied on a set of 60 Vbeta primers and 13 Jbeta primers. Measured with immunoSEQ multiplex PCR; TCRdb has only the in-frame clones, and not every one. The sample lists 35,000 to 55,000 clones; about half were seen once. The sequenced sample was PBMCs. Source of these receptors: a man aged 60 to 75 in good health and CMV-seronegative.

J is TRBJ2-1 and V is TRBV27; perhaps TRBD1 as D (6 bases). The V gene's germline CDR1 is MNHEY and CDR2 SMNVEV (reference sequence). This CDR3 spans 13 amino acids. V was pared by 2 bases and J by 12 bases, with 14 bases between. The chain's CDR3 is CASSLGAQGMQFF. CDR3 DNA sequence: TGTGCCAGCAGTTTAGGAGCCCAGGGGATGCAGTTCTTC.

The CDR3 is CASSPVTQYEQFF. The CDR3, as DNA: TGTGCCAGCAGCCCCGTGACTCAATATGAGCAGTTCTTC. J is TRBJ2-1 and V is TRBV6-5, with D unresolved. The ends were cut back, 6 bases at V and 8 bases at J, with 14 bases in the middle. Germline V gene sequence: CDR1 MNHEY, CDR2 SVGAGI. This CDR3 contains 13 residues.

The chain employs TRBV11-2 and TRBJ2-1; perhaps TRBD2 as D (5 bases). V lost 7 bases to trimming and J lost 0 bases, with 10 bases between them. The CDR3 covers 14 residues. The V gene's germline CDR1 is SGHAT and CDR2 FQNNGV. The CDR3 loop reads CASNFEGSYNEQFF. The DNA of the CDR3 is TGTGCCAGCAACTTCGAGGGCTCCTACAATGAGCAGTTCTTC.